These 16 T cell receptor beta chains were all obtained from the same sample, sequenced in a study of blood T cell repertoires in COVID-19. The assay was immunoSEQ multiplex PCR, and TCRdb's table has in-frame clones only and misses some. The repertoire holds roughly 90,000 clones, with 70% to 90% as singletons. The sample taken for sequencing was peripheral blood. The receptors come from a man aged 35 to 55 with acute or convalescent COVID-19.

The chain joins TRBV29-1 to TRBJ1-5, with D unresolved. V lost 6 bases, J lost 8 bases, and 14 bases lay in between. The CDR3 is 12 amino acids. The V gene's germline CDR1 is SQVTM and CDR2 ANQGSEA. The CDR3 sequence is CSVPRAEEPQHF. The CDR3, as DNA: TGCAGCGTCCCACGGGCGGAGGAGCCCCAGCATTTT.

J is TRBJ2-3 and V is TRBV25-1; D not resolved. Trimming stripped 8 bases from V and 6 bases from J, with 6 bases between. The germline V gene encodes CDR1 MGHDK and CDR2 SYGVNS. The CDR3 has 10 amino acids. In DNA, the CDR3 is TGTGCCAGCGGCAGGGATACGCAGTATTTT. It yields the protein CASGRDTQYF.

The V call is TRBV19, the J call TRBJ1-1, with D unclear. Trimming stripped 4 bases from V and 1 base from J, with 7 bases between. In germline, CDR1 is LNHDA, CDR2 SQIVND (reference sequence). The CDR3 has 13 residues. CDR3 bases: TGTGCCAGTAGTAGGCCGCCGAACACTGAAGCTTTCTTT. Amino acid sequence: CASSRPPNTEAFF.

V is TRBV5-1 and J is TRBJ2-7, with a weak D call TRBD2 (5 bases). This CDR3 is built from 15 residues. The germline CDR1 and CDR2 sequences are SGHRS and YFSETQ. V lost 0 bases and J 5 bases, leaving 15 bases between the germline ends. The CDR3 loop reads CASSLDRTGIHEQYF. Here the CDR3 DNA reads TGCGCCAGCAGCTTGGACCGGACTGGGATCCACGAGCAGTACTTC.

This clone showed up just once. The chain uses TRBV29-1 and TRBJ1-2; 8 nucleotides agree with TRBD1. Losses at the gene ends were 6 bases for V and 7 bases for J; bases not matched to a gene: 4. Germline assignment: CDR1 SQVTM and CDR2 ANQGSEA. CDR3 length equals 11 residues. CDR3 sequence (DNA): TGCAGCGTGCGGACAGGGACTGGCTACACCTTC. Translating it yields CSVRTGTGYTF.

The chain combines TRBV4-3 with TRBJ1-2, with 8 bases fitting TRBD1. The CDR3 runs 16 residues. CDR1 and CDR2 (germline): LGHNA, YSLEER. V lost 0 bases, J lost 5 bases, and 8 bases stayed unmatched. DNA for the CDR3: TGCGCCAGCAGCCAAGATTATGACAGGGGCGCTTATGGCTACACCTTC. Translating it yields CASSQDYDRGAYGYTF.

This clone was seen once. The chain couples TRBV6-1 to TRBJ2-5; 8 nucleotides line up with TRBD2. In germline, CDR1 is MNHNS, CDR2 SASEGT. This CDR3 is 15 amino acids long. The junction had 8 bases not matched to a gene; V was cut back by 3 bases and J by 5 bases. CDR3 in amino acids: CASSDQAGAGETQYF. The CDR3 DNA reads TGTGCCAGCAGTGACCAAGCGGGGGCAGGGGAGACCCAGTACTTC.

The rearrangement links TRBV21-1 to TRBJ1-1; the table's D call TRBD1 went unverified against the DNA. TRBV21-1 is listed as a pseudogene. The CDR3 has 14 amino acids. The CDR3 loop reads CASIPTGKATEAFF. Written as DNA, the CDR3 is TGTGCCAGCATCCCGACAGGGAAGGCGACTGAAGCTTTCTTT.

The J gene is TRBJ1-6, the V gene TRBV2; 8 bases are shared with TRBD1. J gave up 9 bases and V 6 bases, and 7 bases lay outside the gene matches. CDR1 is SNHLY, CDR2 FYNNEI, per germline. The CDR3 runs to 14 residues. The DNA for the CDR3 is TGTGCCAGCAGCGTTACAGGGGGAGGTTCACCCCTCCACTTT. It yields the protein CASSVTGGGSPLHF.

CDR3 region: CASSQVTGMGNTIYF. CDR3 bases: TGTGCCAGCAGCCAAGTCACAGGGATGGGAAACACCATATATTTT. The rearrangement uses TRBV14 and TRBJ1-3; D may be TRBD1 (6 bases). Per germline, CDR1 SGHDN and CDR2 FVKESK. The V end lost 1 base, the J end lost 4 bases, and 11 bases lay between the germline ends. The CDR3 is 15 residues long.

This rearrangement joins TRBV29-1 to TRBJ1-2; D gene unclear. Between the trimmed V and J ends, which lost 2 bases and 8 bases, there was a span of 12 bases. This CDR3 is 12 amino acids long. Germline V gene sequence: CDR1 SQVTM, CDR2 ANQGSEA. The CDR3 coding sequence is TGCAGCGTTGAAATCCACTCCGGGGGCTACACCTTC. As protein: CSVEIHSGGYTF.

The J gene is TRBJ1-1, the V gene TRBV5-1, with D maybe TRBD1 (5 bases). Trimming pared 3 bases from V and 0 bases from J, leaving 12 bases between. CDR3 length equals 15 residues. Germline loops: CDR1 SGHRS, CDR2 YFSETQ. The DNA for the CDR3 is TGCGCCAGCAGCTCATACTCGACAGTGAACACTGAAGCTTTCTTT. Protein product: CASSSYSTVNTEAFF.

This rearrangement joins TRBV7-9 to TRBJ1-1, with TRBD1 matching 7 bases. Trimming cost V 3 bases and J 8 bases; bases outside gene matches: 3. This CDR3 region has 12 residues. In germline, CDR1 is SEHNR, CDR2 FQNEAQ (reference sequence). CDR3 in amino acids: CASSFGDSEAFF. As DNA, the CDR3 is TGTGCCAGCAGCTTTGGGGACAGCGAAGCTTTCTTT.

The chain has TRBV9 and TRBJ1-2; a weak D match, TRBD1 (6 bases). The V gene's germline CDR1 is SGDLS and CDR2 YYNGEE. Trimming cost V 0 bases and J 7 bases, with 13 bases left between them. This CDR3 spans 14 amino acids. The CDR3 DNA reads as TGTGCCAGCAGCGTAGACAGGGTTCCTTCTGGCTACACCTTC. Amino acids: CASSVDRVPSGYTF.

The chain links TRBV9 to TRBJ2-2; 7 bases are shared with TRBD1. The germline gives CDR1 SGDLS, CDR2 YYNGEE. CDR3 size: 16 residues. Losses at the gene ends were 0 bases for V and 3 bases for J; bases not matched to a gene: 5. The DNA for the CDR3 is TGTGCCAGCAGCGTAGCACAGGGGTTGGACACCGGGGAGCTGTTTTTT. It yields the protein CASSVAQGLDTGELFF.

This clone has only one observation. The genes are TRBV19 and TRBJ1-1, with no clear D. The ends were cut back, 7 bases at V and 1 base at J, with 19 bases in the middle. The CDR3 is made up of 16 amino acids. Germline V gives CDR1 LNHDA, CDR2 SQIVND (reference sequence). The CDR3 nucleotides read TGTGCCAGTATTGCCCGGCTTGAGGTTTGGAACACTGAAGCTTTCTTT. Translation gives CASIARLEVWNTEAFF.